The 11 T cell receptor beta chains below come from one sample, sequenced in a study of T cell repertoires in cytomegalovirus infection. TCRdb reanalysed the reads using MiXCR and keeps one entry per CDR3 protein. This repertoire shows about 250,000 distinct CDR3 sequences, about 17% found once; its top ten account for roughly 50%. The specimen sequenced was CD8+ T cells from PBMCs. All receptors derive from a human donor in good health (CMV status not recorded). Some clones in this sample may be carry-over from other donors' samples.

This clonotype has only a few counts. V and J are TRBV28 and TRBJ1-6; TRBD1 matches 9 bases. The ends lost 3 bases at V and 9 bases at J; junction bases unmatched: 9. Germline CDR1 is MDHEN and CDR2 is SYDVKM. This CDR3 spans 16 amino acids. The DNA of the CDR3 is TGTGCCAGCAGTTTTATGGGACAGGGCTGGGCTTCACCCCTCCACTTT. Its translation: CASSFMGQGWASPLHF.

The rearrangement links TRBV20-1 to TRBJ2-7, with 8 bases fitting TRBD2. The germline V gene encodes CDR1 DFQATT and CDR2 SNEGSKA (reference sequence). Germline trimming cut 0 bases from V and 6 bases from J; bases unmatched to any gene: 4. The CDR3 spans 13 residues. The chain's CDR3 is CSAREWGTSEQYF. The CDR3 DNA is TGCAGTGCTAGAGAATGGGGGACTAGCGAGCAGTACTTC.

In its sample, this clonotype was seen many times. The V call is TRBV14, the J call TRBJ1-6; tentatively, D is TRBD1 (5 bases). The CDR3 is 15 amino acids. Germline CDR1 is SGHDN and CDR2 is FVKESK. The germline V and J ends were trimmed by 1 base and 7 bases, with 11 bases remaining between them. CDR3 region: CASSQGQSGNSPLHF. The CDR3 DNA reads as TGTGCCAGCAGCCAAGGACAGAGCGGCAATTCACCCCTCCACTTT.

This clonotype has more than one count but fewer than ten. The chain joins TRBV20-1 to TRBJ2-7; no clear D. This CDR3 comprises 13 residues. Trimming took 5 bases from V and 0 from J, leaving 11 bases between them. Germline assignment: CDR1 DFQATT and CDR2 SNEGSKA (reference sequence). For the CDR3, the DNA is TGCAGTGCTGAAGACGGTAGCTCCTACGAGCAGTACTTC. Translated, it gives CSAEDGSSYEQYF.

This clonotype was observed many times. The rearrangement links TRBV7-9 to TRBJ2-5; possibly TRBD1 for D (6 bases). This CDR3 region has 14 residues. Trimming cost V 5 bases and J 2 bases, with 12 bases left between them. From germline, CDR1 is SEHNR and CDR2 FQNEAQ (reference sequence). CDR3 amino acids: CASSLTGNQETQYF. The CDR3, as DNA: TGTGCCAGCAGCCTCACAGGGAATCAAGAGACCCAGTACTTC.

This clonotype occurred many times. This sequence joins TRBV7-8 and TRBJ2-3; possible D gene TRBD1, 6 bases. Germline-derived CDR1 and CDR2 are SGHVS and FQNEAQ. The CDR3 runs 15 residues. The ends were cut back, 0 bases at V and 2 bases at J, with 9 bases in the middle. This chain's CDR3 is CASSLAGAPTDTQYF. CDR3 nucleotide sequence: TGTGCCAGCAGCTTAGCGGGGGCCCCCACAGATACGCAGTATTTT.

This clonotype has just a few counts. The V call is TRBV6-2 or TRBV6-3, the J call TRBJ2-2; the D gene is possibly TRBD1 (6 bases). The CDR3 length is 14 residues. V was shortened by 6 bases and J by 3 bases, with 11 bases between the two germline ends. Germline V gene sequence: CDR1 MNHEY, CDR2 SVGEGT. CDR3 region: CASRGDTYTGELFF. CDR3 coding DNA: TGTGCCAGCAGGGGGGACACCTACACCGGGGAGCTGTTTTTT.

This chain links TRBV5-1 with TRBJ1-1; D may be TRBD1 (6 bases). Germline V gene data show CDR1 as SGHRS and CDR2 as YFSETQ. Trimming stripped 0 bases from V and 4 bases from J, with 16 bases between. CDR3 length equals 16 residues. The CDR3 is CASSLEGGWMFTEAFF. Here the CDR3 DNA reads TGCGCCAGCAGCTTGGAAGGGGGGTGGATGTTCACTGAAGCTTTCTTT.

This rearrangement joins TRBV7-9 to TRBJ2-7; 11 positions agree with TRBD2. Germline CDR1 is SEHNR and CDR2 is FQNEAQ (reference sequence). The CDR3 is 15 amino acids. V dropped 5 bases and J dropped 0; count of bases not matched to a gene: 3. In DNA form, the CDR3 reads TGTGCCAGCAGCCTCCTAGCGGGGGGCTCCTACGAGCAGTACTTC. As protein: CASSLLAGGSYEQYF.

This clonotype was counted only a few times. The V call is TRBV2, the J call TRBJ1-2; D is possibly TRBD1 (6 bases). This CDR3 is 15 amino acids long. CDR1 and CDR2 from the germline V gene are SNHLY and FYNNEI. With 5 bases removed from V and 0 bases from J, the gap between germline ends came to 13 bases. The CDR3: CASSLRDTSNYGYTF. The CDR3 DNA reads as TGTGCCAGCAGTCTCCGGGACACTTCTAACTATGGCTACACCTTC.

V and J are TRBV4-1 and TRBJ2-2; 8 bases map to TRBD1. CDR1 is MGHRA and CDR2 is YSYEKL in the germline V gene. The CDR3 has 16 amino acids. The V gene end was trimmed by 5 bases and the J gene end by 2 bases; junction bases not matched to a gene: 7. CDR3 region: CASSALGQGNTGELFF. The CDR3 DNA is TGCGCCAGCAGCGCCCTCGGACAGGGAAACACCGGGGAGCTGTTTTTT.